Shown below are 30 T cell receptor beta chains from a single sample sequenced in a study of cytomegalovirus exposure and HLA in healthy donors (dated by TCRdb to about 2017). The library relied on the immunoSEQ multiplex PCR assay. For the multiplex PCR, a mixture combining 60 forward primers for TCR Vbeta segments and 13 reverse primers for TCR Jbeta segments was used. The immuneACCESS repertoire file appears here via TCRdb, limited to in-frame rearrangements. These files lack a portion of the clones; in checked studies, under half of the deficit traces to unresolved V genes, and the cause of the others is not known. The sample table holds about 130,000 clones, of which around 70% were seen once. The ten largest clones represent 1.6% of the sample. The sequenced material came from PBMCs. These TCRs come from a young man in good health and CMV-seropositive.

The chain carries TRBV5-1 and TRBJ2-7, with 11 bases that match TRBD2. CDR1 and CDR2 from the germline V gene are SGHRS and YFSETQ. The CDR3 is made up of 18 amino acids. V shed 4 bases, J shed 5 bases, and the junction held 17 bases outside the gene matches. CDR3 nucleotides: TGCGCCAGCAGCCCCGGTTTGCAGTCTAGCGGGAGGAGGGACGAGCAGTACTTC. Translated: CASSPGLQSSGRRDEQYF.

The CDR3 spells CASRGQATEAFF. The DNA for the CDR3 is TGCGCCAGCAGGGGGCAGGCTACCGAGGCTTTCTTT. The gene calls are TRBV5-1 and TRBJ1-1, with TRBD1 as a possible D gene (5 bases). The CDR3 is 12 residues long. Trimming removed 5 bases at V and 11 bases at J, with 16 bases between. CDR1 SGHRS and CDR2 YFSETQ come from the germline V gene.

The chain carries TRBV5-4 and TRBJ1-6, with 9 bases identical to TRBD1. V shed 3 bases, J shed 10 bases, and the junction held 8 bases outside the gene matches. This CDR3 spans 15 amino acids. CDR1 SGHNT and CDR2 YYREEE come from the germline V gene (reference sequence). CDR3 region: CASSSTGGDISPLHF. CDR3 in DNA: TGTGCCAGCAGCTCGACAGGGGGAGACATCTCACCCCTCCACTTT. The full variable domain, its missing parts supplied by reference TRBV5-4 and TRBJ1-6, is ETGVTQSPTHLIKTRGQQVTLRCSSQSGHNTVSWYQQALGQGPQFIFQYYREEENGRGNFPPRFSGLQFPNYSSELNVNALELDDSALYLCASSSTGGDISPLHFGNGTRLTVT.

This clone was seen more than once but under ten times. The chain links TRBV27 to TRBJ1-4; 8 bases line up with TRBD1. With V trimmed by 4 bases and J by 7 bases, 8 bases remained unmatched. The CDR3 length is 15 residues. Germline V gene lookup returns CDR1 MNHEY and CDR2 SMNVEV (reference sequence). The CDR3 spells CASSSYRGYTEKLFF. The CDR3 nucleotides are TGTGCCAGCAGTTCATACAGGGGGTATACTGAAAAACTGTTTTTT.

This clone was seen more than once but under ten times. The chain carries TRBV7-9 and TRBJ1-4; perhaps TRBD1 as D (6 bases). The germline V gene encodes CDR1 SEHNR and CDR2 FQNEAQ (reference sequence). Trimming pared 1 base from V and 1 base from J, leaving 10 bases between. This CDR3 contains 16 residues. The CDR3 DNA follows: TGTGCCAGCAGCTTAGTGGGCAGGGGAACTAATGAAAAACTGTTTTTT. Its protein is CASSLVGRGTNEKLFF.

The chain carries TRBV6-5 and TRBJ1-1; D may be TRBD1 (6 bases). Trimming shortened V by 3 bases and J by 5 bases, and 13 bases separated the two germline ends. This CDR3 region has 14 residues. Germline V CDR1 and CDR2: MNHEY, SVGAGI. This chain's CDR3 is CASSYGRGGTEAFF. The CDR3 nucleotides are TGTGCCAGCAGTTATGGCAGGGGCGGAACTGAAGCTTTCTTT.

The rearrangement uses TRBV6-1 and TRBJ2-2, with a possible D match to TRBD2 (5 bases). This CDR3 contains 13 residues. The V and J ends lost 7 bases and 7 bases respectively, with 13 bases between them. The germline CDR1 and CDR2 sequences are MNHNS and SASEGT. The CDR3 is CASKREIGGELFF. CDR3 nucleotide sequence: TGTGCCAGCAAGAGGGAAATTGGCGGGGAGCTGTTTTTT.

This clone was found a few times. This chain uses TRBV5-4 with TRBJ2-2, with D possibly being TRBD1 (6 bases). Germline CDR1 SGHNT, CDR2 YYREEE (reference sequence). Trimming took 4 bases from V and 0 from J, leaving 10 bases between them. The CDR3 loop spans 15 amino acids. The CDR3 protein is CASSADRSNTGELFF. The CDR3 bases are TGTGCCAGCAGCGCGGACAGATCGAACACCGGGGAGCTGTTTTTT.

The chain employs TRBV2 and TRBJ2-5, with D hard to call. Germline assignment: CDR1 SNHLY and CDR2 FYNNEI. The length of the CDR3 is 15 residues. With 6 bases removed from V and 0 bases from J, the gap between germline ends came to 14 bases. The CDR3 DNA sequence: TGTGCCAGCAGGCACTTGGGTCAGGACCAAGAGACCCAGTACTTC. Translating it yields CASRHLGQDQETQYF. The complete variable domain, with remaining parts taken from reference TRBV2 and TRBJ2-5, reads EPEVTQTPSHQVTQMGQEVILRCVPISNHLYFYWYRQILGQKVEFLVSFYNNEISEKSEIFDDQFSVERPDGSNFTLKIRSTKLEDSAMYFCASRHLGQDQETQYFGPGTRLLVL.

In its sample, this clone was seen a few times. This chain links TRBV10-3 with TRBJ2-5; D may be TRBD2 (6 bases). The J call may be mistaken, given a closer DNA end match to TRBJ2-7. Germline lookup yields CDR1 ENHRY and CDR2 SYGVKD. The CDR3 spans 14 residues. CDR3 loop: CAISSGTLPYEQYF. In DNA, the CDR3 is TGTGCCATCAGCTCCGGGACTCTACCCTACGAGCAGTACTTC.

The rearrangement joins TRBV5-4 to TRBJ1-2, with 7 bases aligning to TRBD1. This CDR3 comprises 13 residues. Germline V gene data show CDR1 as SGHNT and CDR2 as YYREEE (reference sequence). V lost 1 base, J lost 8 bases, and 5 bases stayed unmatched. The CDR3 sequence is CASSLRDSRGYTF. In DNA form, the CDR3 reads TGTGCCAGCAGCTTGCGGGACAGCCGGGGCTACACCTTC.

The chain carries TRBV2 and TRBJ2-1, with 8 positions matching TRBD1. After removal of 7 bases from V and 0 bases from J, the junction contained 11 bases not matched to a gene. The V gene's germline CDR1 is SNHLY and CDR2 FYNNEI. CDR3 length equals 17 residues. The CDR3, as DNA: TGTGCCAGCACCAAAACAGGGGGGACTCTCTCCTACAATGAGCAGTTCTTC. It yields the protein CASTKTGGTLSYNEQFF.

This clone was observed a few times. This chain joins TRBV5-8 and TRBJ1-4; 8 bases are shared with TRBD1. CDR3 length: 12 amino acids. Germline CDR1 reads SGHTS; CDR2 reads YDEGEE. The V and J ends lost 3 bases and 14 bases, in that order; junction bases with no gene match: 6. DNA of the CDR3: TGTGCCAGCAGCTGGGGACAGGACGGCCTGTTTTTT. This gives the protein CASSWGQDGLFF. Full variable domain (rest looked up from reference TRBV5-8 and TRBJ1-4): EAGVTQSPTHLIKTRGQQATLRCSPISGHTSVYWYQQALGLGLQFLLWYDEGEERNRGNFPPRFSGRQFPNYSSELNVNALELEDSALYLCASSWGQDGLFFGSGTQLSVL.

The genes are TRBV7-6 and TRBJ1-4, with a tentative D call TRBD1 (6 bases). Germline-derived CDR1 and CDR2 are SGHVS and FNYEAQ. The CDR3 contains 15 residues. V lost 2 bases to trimming and J lost 4 bases, with 11 bases between them. The CDR3 sequence: CASSLNWDINEKLFF. The CDR3 bases are TGTGCCAGCAGCTTAAATTGGGACATTAATGAAAAACTGTTTTTT.

The chain joins TRBV27 to TRBJ2-7, with 7 bases that match TRBD2. After removal of 10 bases from V and 4 bases from J, the junction contained 10 bases not matched to a gene. The V gene's germline CDR1 is MNHEY and CDR2 SMNVEV (reference sequence). The CDR3 has 13 amino acids. The CDR3 sequence: CATWGGSGYEQYF. DNA of the CDR3: TGTGCCACTTGGGGAGGGTCTGGGTACGAGCAGTACTTC.

This chain joins TRBV9 and TRBJ2-1, with 14 bases matching TRBD2. With V trimmed by 3 bases and J by 9 bases, 8 bases remained unmatched. The CDR3 contains 16 residues. Germline V gene sequence: CDR1 SGDLS, CDR2 YYNGEE. This CDR3 is CASSAVGLAGVSEQFF. The CDR3 DNA sequence: TGTGCCAGCAGCGCGGTGGGACTAGCGGGAGTAAGTGAGCAGTTCTTC.

The chain is built from TRBV2 and TRBJ2-5; D might be TRBD2 (6 bases). The end of the DNA aligns better with TRBJ2-7, so the J call may be wrong. There are 13 residues in the CDR3. CDR1 and CDR2 from the germline V gene are SNHLY and FYNNEI. The CDR3 here is CASWGGVTYEQYF. The CDR3, as DNA: TGTGCCAGCTGGGGAGGAGTTACCTACGAGCAGTACTTC.

The chain joins TRBV5-1 to TRBJ2-1, with 8 bases identical to TRBD2. Trimming removed 4 bases from V and 6 bases from J; junction bases left unmatched: 3. Germline loops: CDR1 SGHRS, CDR2 YFSETQ. This CDR3 is built from 13 residues. CDR3 sequence (DNA): TGCGCCAGCAGCGGGGGACTAGGCAATGAGCAGTTCTTC. It translates to CASSGGLGNEQFF.

This rearrangement joins TRBV6-6 to TRBJ2-5; the match to TRBD1 covers 10 bases. The J call may be wrong; the DNA end is better matched by TRBJ2-7. The CDR3 has 15 residues. CDR1 and CDR2 from the germline V gene are MNHNY and SVGAGI (reference sequence). Here the CDR3 DNA reads TGTGCCAGCAGTTACTCGGGACAGGGGCGGAACGAGCAGTACTTC. Encoded protein: CASSYSGQGRNEQYF.

This clone was counted only a few times. The chain combines TRBV4-3 with TRBJ2-1; weak D call: TRBD1 (5 bases). V dropped 0 bases and J dropped 3 bases, with 12 bases sitting between them. Germline V gives CDR1 LGHNA, CDR2 YSLEER. The CDR3 contains 16 residues. CDR3 residues: CASSQEPGQYYNEQFF. DNA of the CDR3: TGCGCCAGCAGCCAAGAACCAGGGCAATACTACAATGAGCAGTTCTTC.

The chain has TRBV11-3 and TRBJ1-3; 11 positions match TRBD1. The CDR3 extends over 15 amino acids. J lost 2 bases, V lost 4 bases, and 1 base had no gene match. Germline V gives CDR1 SGHNT, CDR2 YENEEA. The chain's CDR3 is CASSSGQGAGNTIYF. The DNA of the CDR3 is TGTGCCAGCAGCTCGGGACAGGGGGCTGGAAACACCATATATTTT.

This rearrangement joins TRBV15 to TRBJ2-7, with 10 positions matching TRBD1. V was clipped by 3 bases and J by 1 base; unmatched bases: 6. The CDR3 consists of 16 residues. Looked up from germline, CDR1 is LNHNV and CDR2 is YYDKDF (reference sequence). CDR3 sequence (DNA): TGTGCCACCAGCAGCTCACGGGACAGGGGTTCCTACGAGCAGTACTTC. This gives the protein CATSSSRDRGSYEQYF. The variable domain in full, with the rest retrieved from reference TRBV15 and TRBJ2-7, is DAMVIQNPRYQVTQFGKPVTLSCSQTLNHNVMYWYQQKSSQAPKLLFHYYDKDFNNEADTPDNFQSRRPNTSFCFLDIRSPGLGDTAMYLCATSSSRDRGSYEQYFGPGTRLTVT.

The chain recombines TRBV15 with TRBJ2-3; D uncertain. The CDR3 sequence is 16 residues long. Trimming pared 3 bases from V and 0 bases from J, leaving 13 bases between. From germline, CDR1 is LNHNV and CDR2 YYDKDF (reference sequence). The CDR3 DNA sequence: TGTGCCACCAGCAGGAGATTAAGCGTCAGCACAGATACGCAGTATTTT. Its translation: CATSRRLSVSTDTQYF.

The chain is built from TRBV7-2 and TRBJ1-2; D is possibly TRBD1 (5 bases). The CDR3 consists of 14 residues. Germline loops: CDR1 SGHTA, CDR2 FQGNSA. Trimming removed 5 bases at V and 3 bases at J, with 13 bases between. As DNA, the CDR3 is TGTGCCAGCAGCGCGGGACGGACCTACTATGGCTACACCTTC. Amino acids: CASSAGRTYYGYTF. The variable domain in full, with the rest retrieved from reference TRBV7-2 and TRBJ1-2, is GAGVSQSPSNKVTEKGKDVELRCDPISGHTALYWYRQSLGQGLEFLIYFQGNSAPDKSGLPSDRFSAERTGGSVSTLTIQRTQQEDSAVYLCASSAGRTYYGYTFGSGTRLTVV.

This clone came up a few times. The V gene is TRBV9, the J gene TRBJ1-1; 9 nucleotides line up with TRBD1. From germline, CDR1 is SGDLS and CDR2 YYNGEE. There are 13 residues in the CDR3. V gave up 7 bases and J gave up 8 bases; unmatched junction bases: 9. The CDR3 nucleotides read TGTGCCAGCGGTAGGGGGGGACAGGGCGAAGCTTTCTTT. Translating it yields CASGRGGQGEAFF.

V is TRBV5-1 and J is TRBJ2-1, with 7 positions matching TRBD2. The CDR3 covers 15 residues. Per germline, CDR1 SGHRS and CDR2 YFSETQ. J was trimmed by 2 bases and V by 4 bases; bases with no gene match: 6. CDR3 region: CASSRGGEPYNEQFF. CDR3 sequence (DNA): TGCGCCAGCAGCCGCGGGGGAGAGCCCTACAATGAGCAGTTCTTC.

The V gene is TRBV6-5, the J gene TRBJ2-7, with 10 nucleotides matching TRBD1. Germline values: CDR1 MNHEY, CDR2 SVGAGI. The CDR3 covers 14 residues. The V gene end was trimmed by 7 bases and the J gene end by 3 bases; junction bases not matched to a gene: 6. DNA for the CDR3: TGTGCCAGCACTGCCGGGACAGGGGACTACGAGCAGTACTTC. Translated, it gives CASTAGTGDYEQYF.

This chain joins TRBV29-1 and TRBJ2-3; TRBD2 aligns across 8 bases. The V segment lost 7 bases and the J segment 0 bases; nucleotides outside the gene matches: 9. The CDR3 is 15 residues long. Germline V gene data show CDR1 as SQVTM and CDR2 as ANQGSEA. The DNA of the CDR3 is TGCAGCGGGGGGAAGGTAGCGGGAAGCACAGATACGCAGTATTTT. Protein sequence: CSGGKVAGSTDTQYF.

This clone turned up a few times. This rearrangement joins TRBV9 to TRBJ2-3, with TRBD2 as a possible D gene (7 bases). V dropped 2 bases and J dropped 4 bases, with 11 bases sitting between them. Germline-derived CDR1 and CDR2 are SGDLS and YYNGEE. The CDR3 sequence is 14 residues long. DNA for the CDR3: TGTGCCAGCAGCGTCGAGGGGGGGGCAGATACGCAGTATTTT. Residues: CASSVEGGADTQYF. Drawing the rest from reference TRBV9 and TRBJ2-3, the complete variable domain is DSGVTQTPKHLITATGQRVTLRCSPRSGDLSVYWYQQSLDQGLQFLIQYYNGEERAKGNILERFSAQQFPDLHSELNLSSLELGDSALYFCASSVEGGADTQYFGPGTRLTVL.

V gene TRBV19 combines with J gene TRBJ2-7, with a possible D match to TRBD1 (6 bases). Germline CDR1 and CDR2: LNHDA and SQIVND (reference sequence). The CDR3 length is 16 residues. Deletions cut 5 bases from V and 2 bases from J, with 19 bases between. CDR3 loop: CASSAKQGASPYEQYF. CDR3 DNA sequence: TGTGCCAGTAGTGCCAAACAGGGTGCCAGCCCCTACGAGCAGTACTTC.